This T cell receptor beta chain was identified in a study of cytomegalovirus exposure and HLA in healthy donors. Study conclusions and caveats: Many donors shared some public TCRs, even though most TCR sequences were rare. A prior analysis recorded that most TCR beta V segments were productive about 87% or about 30% of the time. A reported reduction in N-insertions relative to the approximately 640-donor mean was seen in an Asian-associated ancestry cluster in a later analysis.

PCR used 60 Vbeta primers and 13 Jbeta primers. Profiled with immunoSEQ multiplex PCR; TCRdb holds only in-frame clones, not every one. The table records fewer than 200,000 clones, roughly 80% of them present only once. Comments on this clone: Its antigen is unidentified.

CDR1 is SGHVS and CDR2 is FQNEAQ in the germline V gene. Trimming cost V 5 bases and J 10 bases; bases outside gene matches: 20. This CDR3 spans 17 amino acids. The sequence came from a young woman in good health and CMV-seronegative. What was sequenced was PBMCs. The V call is TRBV7-8, the J call TRBJ2-1; TRBD1 aligns across 7 bases. The CDR3 sequence: CASSPMGQNRLSREQFF. For the CDR3, the DNA is TGTGCCAGCAGCCCAATGGGACAGAACCGTCTCAGTAGAGAGCAGTTCTTC.